These T cell receptor beta chains were read from a single sample in a study of blood T cell repertoires in COVID-19. This table comes from immunoSEQ multiplex PCR, and its TCRdb copy is limited to in-frame clones, with some not included. Here the sample spans 160,000 or so clones, 84% being singletons. The sample consisted of PBMCs or T cells enriched from blood (not recorded which). These receptors were taken from a woman aged 45 to 65 who had recovered from COVID-19. Each CDR3 is given with its conserved first and last residue. The D gene is left open where the match is weak. A row's size may be missing; if present it is once, few, many or a size class.

J gene,V gene,D gene,clone size,CDR3 DNA,CDR3 protein
TRBJ2-1,TRBV9,-,-,TGTGCCAGCAGCGTAGGGAACAGCAACTATGAGCAGTTCTTC,CASSVGNSNYEQFF
TRBJ2-1,TRBV4-2,-,-,TGTGCCAGCAGCCACCCAGGTGTAGCCTACAATGAGCAGTTCTTC,CASSHPGVAYNEQFF
TRBJ2-7,TRBV29-1,-,many,TGCAGCGTTGAGACAGTTGACTACGAGCAGTACTTC,CSVETVDYEQYF
TRBJ2-3,TRBV10-3,-,few,TGTGCCATCAGTGAGACGGGAGATACGCAGTATTTT,CAISETGDTQYF
TRBJ2-5,TRBV7-8,-,-,TGTGCCAGCAGCTTAGCGCGGGCAGGGAGGTACCAAGAGACCCAGTACTTC,CASSLARAGRYQETQYF
TRBJ1-6,TRBV28,-,-,TGTGCCAGCACCCGAGGACAGCCTTGGGGTTCACCCCTCCACTTT,CASTRGQPWGSPLHF
TRBJ2-1,TRBV5-1,-,-,TGCGCCAGCAGCCCGACGGTGCCCGGGAGTTCCTACAATGAGCAGTTCTTC,CASSPTVPGSSYNEQFF
TRBJ1-1,TRBV18,-,-,TGTGCCAGCTCACTAACGGATGGCGACAGAGAAGCTTTCTTT,CASSLTDGDREAFF
TRBJ2-1,TRBV24-1,TRBD2,-,TGTGCCACCAGTTCTCGCGGGAGGGGAAATGAGCAGTTCTTC,CATSSRGRGNEQFF
TRBJ2-7,TRBV6-5,-,-,TGTGCCAGCAGGGCAGGGGTCAACTACGAGCAGTACTTC,CASRAGVNYEQYF
TRBJ2-7,TRBV28,TRBD1,-,TGTGCCAGCACCCGGACAGGGAGTATCTACGAGCAGTACTTC,CASTRTGSIYEQYF
TRBJ2-3,TRBV2,TRBD2,-,TGTGCCAGCAGTTCGGGACTAGCGGTGGTAACGCAGTATTTT,CASSSGLAVVTQYF
TRBJ2-7,TRBV5-6,-,-,TGTGCCAGCAGCTCTGGACAGTCCCTCTCCTACGAGCAGTACTTC,CASSSGQSLSYEQYF
TRBJ2-5,TRBV18,-,once,TGTGCCAGCTCGACGGGGGGCTTCTGGGAGACCCAGTACTTC,CASSTGGFWETQYF
TRBJ2-1,TRBV25-1,TRBD2,-,TGTGCCAGCAGTGATTCTCTAGCGGGAGGAGACGATGAGCAGTTCTTC,CASSDSLAGGDDEQFF
TRBJ2-2,TRBV9,TRBD1,few,TGTGCCAGCAGCCCTCAGGGGGCGCGCGACACCGGGGAGCTGTTTTTT,CASSPQGARDTGELFF
TRBJ1-1,TRBV5-4,-,-,TGTGCCAGCCCGGGGGACCCGTGGGAAGCTTTCTTT,CASPGDPWEAFF
TRBJ1-1,TRBV15,TRBD1,-,TGTGCCACCAGCAGAGCCCCCGGGACAGGGCGGGTCACTGAAGCTTTCTTT,CATSRAPGTGRVTEAFF
TRBJ2-3,TRBV4-3,-,-,TGCGCCAGCAGCCAAGACCCCCGATCTGACAGAAGCACAGATACGCAGTATTTT,CASSQDPRSDRSTDTQYF
TRBJ1-2,TRBV29-1,TRBD1,-,TGCAGCGTTAAAGCGACAGGGGGCTACTATGGCTACACCTTC,CSVKATGGYYGYTF